This passage covers 18 T cell receptor beta chains from one sample sequenced in a study of regulatory T cells in long-lasting Graves disease. Arm-PCR of CDR3 regions with iRepertoire HTBI primers generated TCR beta libraries. TCRdb re-called the multiplex PCR reads through MiXCR, storing one row per CDR3 protein. The sample lists 250,000 to 400,000 distinct CDR3 sequences, more than 15% occurring once. Time point: newly diagnosed GD, antithyroid drugs for less than 3 months. The authors made the TCR library using RNA they extracted from PBMCs. Sequenced here: peripheral blood mononuclear cells (PBMCs), sampled at new diagnosis, from a patient treated with antithyroid drugs. The receptors derive from a female donor with Graves disease.

At least ten counts were recorded for this clonotype. The chain carries TRBV10-3 and TRBJ2-3; TRBD2 matches 7 bases. After removal of 3 bases from V and 4 bases from J, the junction contained 7 bases not matched to a gene. The length of the CDR3 is 15 residues. Germline lookup yields CDR1 ENHRY and CDR2 SYGVKD. The DNA of the CDR3 is TGTGCCATCAGTGAAGTCGCTAGCGGCTCAGATACGCAGTATTTT. As protein: CAISEVASGSDTQYF.

In the case of this clonotype: With a much larger clone just one base away, this may be a read error. V gene TRBV19 combines with J gene TRBJ2-1; D might be TRBD1 (5 bases). The J call may be incorrect, as the DNA end agrees better with TRBJ2-5. Per the germline V gene, CDR1 is LNHDA and CDR2 is SQIVND (reference sequence). There are 12 residues in the CDR3. CDR3 DNA: TGTGCCAGTTTAACTAAGGGGGAGACCCAGTACTTC. This encodes CASLTKGETQYF.

V is TRBV7-2 and J is TRBJ2-1; possibly TRBD2 for D (5 bases). The germline V gene has CDR1 SGHTA and CDR2 FQGNSA. CDR3 length equals 15 residues. Trimming shortened V by 4 bases and J by 2 bases, and 12 bases separated the two germline ends. DNA for the CDR3: TGTGCCAGCAGCTCCGGGGTTCGGCCCTACAATGAGCAGTTCTTC. This encodes CASSSGVRPYNEQFF.

This clonotype was counted ten times or more. This chain uses TRBV2 with TRBJ2-1, with TRBD2 as a possible D gene (5 bases). The CDR3 is 14 residues long. V was pared by 10 bases and J by 0 bases, with 13 bases between. Germline V gene lookup returns CDR1 SNHLY and CDR2 FYNNEI. CDR3 sequence reads: CATTSGLSYNEQFF. CDR3 DNA sequence: TGTGCCACGACAAGCGGCCTCTCCTACAATGAGCAGTTCTTC.

In this sample, this clonotype turned up many times. The gene calls are TRBV27 and TRBJ2-3, with TRBD2 matching 12 bases. Germline assignment: CDR1 MNHEY and CDR2 SMNVEV (reference sequence). The CDR3 consists of 17 residues. J lost 1 base, V lost 3 bases, and 5 bases had no gene match. CDR3: CASSFLGLAGGTDTQYF. In DNA, the CDR3 is TGTGCCAGCAGTTTTTTGGGACTAGCGGGTGGCACAGATACGCAGTATTTT.

Regarding this clonotype: It is likely a read error: a sequence one base away is far more abundant. V is TRBV11-2 and J is TRBJ2-7, with a tentative D call TRBD2 (7 bases). V was clipped by 5 bases and J by 7 bases, with 30 bases between them. There are 18 residues in the CDR3. Germline V gene lookup returns CDR1 SGHAT and CDR2 FQNNGV. The CDR3 DNA reads TGTGCCAGCAGCCCCCTCGCTGACGGGCCTTGGGGGGGCAATGAGCAGTACTTC. Residues: CASSPLADGPWGGNEQYF.

This clonotype came up many times. V gene TRBV29-1 combines with J gene TRBJ2-3, with D unclear. CDR1 and CDR2 (germline): SQVTM, ANQGSEA. The CDR3 sequence is 12 residues long. V lost 6 bases to trimming and J lost 9 bases, with 16 bases between them. CDR3 loop: CSVSKQTGTQYF. In DNA form, the CDR3 reads TGCAGCGTCAGTAAACAAACCGGGACGCAGTATTTT.

This clonotype showed up many times. The chain recombines TRBV12-3 or TRBV12-4 with TRBJ2-1, with D perhaps matching TRBD1 or TRBD2 (6 bases each). Trimming stripped 5 bases from V and 5 bases from J, with 16 bases between. The CDR3 contains 15 residues. CDR3 amino acids: CASSEWGADNNEQFF. In DNA form, the CDR3 reads TGTGCCAGCAGTGAATGGGGGGCCGACAACAATGAGCAGTTCTTC.

J is TRBJ1-2 and V is TRBV25-1; a possible D gene is TRBD1 (5 bases). Germline CDR1 MGHDK, CDR2 SYGVNS. V was pared by 8 bases and J by 8 bases, with 18 bases between. This CDR3 has 13 residues. The CDR3 DNA is TGTGCCAGCTCGCCGGGGCAGACTTTCGGCTACACCTTC. The encoded protein is CASSPGQTFGYTF.

This clonotype was recorded at least ten times. The chain is built from TRBV5-4 and TRBJ2-5; 13 nucleotides match TRBD2. This CDR3 contains 16 residues. Trimming cost V 4 bases and J 0 bases; bases outside gene matches: 3. The V gene's germline CDR1 is SGHNT and CDR2 YYREEE (reference sequence). The chain's CDR3 is CASSMGLAGYQETQYF. The CDR3 coding sequence is TGTGCCAGCAGCATGGGACTAGCGGGGTACCAAGAGACCCAGTACTTC.

On this clonotype itself: The germline gene is not matched at one end of the junction; a read error may be the cause. This chain connects TRBV28 to TRBJ2-5; TRBD2 matches 8 bases. Germline V lookup: CDR1 MDHEN, CDR2 SYDVKM. The CDR3 is 13 residues long. CDR3 loop: CASSAGRGTATGF. The CDR3 nucleotides read TGTGCCAGCAGCGCCGGGAGGGGGACCGCTACCGGGTTC.

This clonotype was counted ten times or more. The CDR3 loop reads CASSVDRSTDTQYF. The CDR3 region has the DNA TGTGCCAGCAGTGTGGACAGGAGCACAGATACGCAGTATTTT. This sequence joins TRBV9 and TRBJ2-3; TRBD1 agrees at 7 bases. In germline, CDR1 is SGDLS, CDR2 YYNGEE. This CDR3 spans 14 amino acids. The junction had 3 bases not matched to a gene; V was cut back by 5 bases and J by 0 bases.

This clonotype was picked up many times. This sequence joins TRBV12-3 or TRBV12-4 and TRBJ1-3; no clear D gene. The CDR3 is 16 residues long. Between the trimmed V and J ends, which lost 1 base and 6 bases, there was a span of 16 bases. Here the CDR3 reads CASSLGRRGLENTIYF. The CDR3 bases are TGTGCCAGCAGTTTAGGCCGGCGAGGGCTCGAAAACACCATATATTTT.

This clonotype has more than one count but fewer than ten. One end of the junction fails to match germline, which may point to a read error. The V gene is TRBV28, the J gene TRBJ2-2; 12 bases line up with TRBD2. Germline V gives CDR1 MDHEN, CDR2 SYDVKM. CDR3 length: 19 amino acids. CDR3 protein: CASSLARLAGALNTGKLFF. Here the CDR3 DNA reads TGTGCCAGCAGCTTAGCCAGACTAGCGGGAGCGCTGAACACCGGGAAGCTGTTTTTT.

This clonotype was detected many times. The rearrangement joins TRBV7-2 to TRBJ1-2, with unresolved D. Trimming took 1 base from V and 0 from J, leaving 21 bases between them. The CDR3 covers 19 residues. Germline V gives CDR1 SGHTA, CDR2 FQGNSA. The DNA of the CDR3 is TGTGCCAGCAGCTTAGGCCCCGCGATATTTTCACCTCCTAACTATGGCTACACCTTC. Its translation is CASSLGPAIFSPPNYGYTF.

Many counts were recorded for this clonotype. A single base separates this from a much larger clone, so it may be a read error. The chain combines TRBV2 with TRBJ2-5; 9 bases map to TRBD1. Germline CDR1 and CDR2: SNHLY and FYNNEI. This CDR3 is 14 amino acids long. Trimming cost V 10 bases and J 5 bases; bases outside gene matches: 11. The CDR3 reads CATRRDRESETQYF. CDR3 nucleotide sequence: TGTGCCACCAGAAGGGACAGGGAGAGTGAGACCCAGTACTTC.

This clonotype was counted many times. This chain connects TRBV12-3 or TRBV12-4 to TRBJ2-4; D remains ambiguous. CDR3 length: 13 amino acids. V lost 11 bases, J lost 1 base, and 12 bases lay in between. The DNA for the CDR3 is TGTGCCGTGCTACAAGAGGCCAAAAACATTCAGTACTTC. Translation gives CAVLQEAKNIQYF.

The V gene is TRBV11-2, the J gene TRBJ2-1; D is unclear. The CDR3 has 12 residues. Germline CDR1 reads SGHAT; CDR2 reads FQNNGV. V gave up 3 bases and J gave up 10 bases, with 10 bases separating them. CDR3 bases: TGTGCCAGCAGCTTCTTCCTCGGGGAGCAGTTCTTC. Protein: CASSFFLGEQFF. The variable domain in full, completed from reference TRBV11-2 and TRBJ2-1, reads EAGVAQSPRYKIIEKRQSVAFWCNPISGHATLYWYQQILGQGPKLLIQFQNNGVVDDSQLPKDRFSAERLKGVDSTLKIQPAKLEDSAVYLCASSFFLGEQFFGPGTRLTVL.